This T cell receptor beta chain appears in the sequencing data of a study of T cells after yellow fever vaccination. General observations from the study: Secondary responses were weaker yet peaked faster, day 5 versus 15. Detected again after the booster were most primary-vaccination clones, at 95% to 96% CD4 and 80% to 90% CD8. A minor fraction of clonotypes spanned both CD4 and CD8 compartments.

5'RACE template switching generated TCR cDNA, adding a universal primer site and UMIs. TCRdb reprocessed the 5' RACE reads via MiXCR and lists one record per CDR3 protein. Altogether around 100,000 distinct CDR3 sequences are present, about 6% being singletons, with the ten largest covering about 40%. This clonotype was seen a few times. The antigen is unknown. Trimming cost V 1 base and J 9 bases, with 17 bases left between them. Germline V gene lookup returns CDR1 SGHRS and CDR2 YFSETQ. This CDR3 spans 15 amino acids. The specimen comprised CD8+ T cells sorted from PBMCs, sampled 10 days after the yellow fever booster vaccination. V gene TRBV5-1 combines with J gene TRBJ2-1; D not certain. The receptor was derived from a man aged 18 to 30 who received the YFV17D yellow fever vaccine. Here the CDR3 reads CASSLSQAISTEQFF. CDR3 nucleotides: TGCGCCAGCAGCTTGAGTCAGGCCATATCCACTGAGCAGTTCTTC.